Presented here are 28 T cell receptor beta chains from one specimen sequenced in a study of cytomegalovirus exposure and HLA in healthy donors (dated by TCRdb to the late 2010s). The library was built by means of the immunoSEQ multiplex PCR assay. For the multiplex PCR, a mixture combining 60 forward primers for TCR Vbeta segments and 13 reverse primers for TCR Jbeta segments was used. The source is immuneACCESS, and TCRdb retained only in-frame sequences with V and J called. Part of the clones is not carried over; for the studies checked, unresolved V genes explain less than half of this, and the remainder is unexplained. The sample profile shows around 170,000 clones; around 76% of them were found once. Clones ranked in the top ten supply 2% to 3% of the sample. Sequencing was done on a sample of PBMCs. The source is a woman aged 30 to 39 in good health and CMV-seropositive.

This clone has only one observation. The V and J genes are TRBV13 and TRBJ2-7; a possible D gene is TRBD1 (6 bases). V lost 2 bases, J lost 1 base, and 12 bases lay in between. The CDR3 has 15 amino acids. Germline CDR1 reads PRHDT; CDR2 reads FYEKMQ (reference sequence). The CDR3 is CASSLWQGLSYEQYF. Here the CDR3 DNA reads TGTGCCAGCAGCTTATGGCAGGGGCTTTCCTACGAGCAGTACTTC. Using reference TRBV13 and TRBJ2-7 for the parts outside the CDR3, the full variable domain is AAGVIQSPRHLIKEKRETATLKCYPIPRHDTVYWYQQGPGQDPQFLISFYEKMQSDKGSIPDRFSAQQFSDYHSELNMSSLELGDSALYFCASSLWQGLSYEQYFGPGTRLTVT.

This chain links TRBV7-2 with TRBJ1-4, with D possibly being TRBD1 (6 bases). This CDR3 is 12 amino acids long. Germline V gene lookup returns CDR1 SGHTA and CDR2 FQGNSA. The V gene lost 1 base and the J gene lost 11 bases, with 8 bases spanning the gap. CDR3 in DNA: TGTGCCAGCAGCTTAGGGGGGCCTAAACTGTTTTTT. Its translation: CASSLGGPKLFF.

The V gene is TRBV4-2, the J gene TRBJ2-7, with D tentatively TRBD2 (6 bases). Deletions cut 1 base from V and 2 bases from J, with 9 bases between. The germline V gene has CDR1 LGHNA and CDR2 YNFKEQ. There are 14 residues in the CDR3. The CDR3 DNA reads as TGTGCCAGCAGCCAAGGCGGGGCGCCCTACGAGCAGTACTTC. It translates to CASSQGGAPYEQYF.

The chain carries TRBV29-1 and TRBJ2-7; 9 positions match TRBD1. Losses at the gene ends were 6 bases for V and 6 bases for J; bases not matched to a gene: 3. This CDR3 is 11 amino acids long. Per germline, CDR1 SQVTM and CDR2 ANQGSEA. Here the CDR3 DNA reads TGCAGCGTGACGACAGGGGGCGAGCAGTACTTC. It codes for CSVTTGGEQYF.

The rearrangement uses TRBV18 and TRBJ2-3; no clear D gene. V was shortened by 6 bases and J by 1 base, with 11 bases between the two germline ends. Per the germline V gene, CDR1 is KGHSH and CDR2 is LQKENI. The CDR3 loop spans 14 amino acids. CDR3 in DNA: TGTGCCAGCTCTCCGACATTAGGCACAGATACGCAGTATTTT. It specifies CASSPTLGTDTQYF. Full variable domain (missing parts from reference TRBV18 and TRBJ2-3): NAGVMQNPRHLVRRRGQEARLRCSPMKGHSHVYWYRQLPEEGLKFMVYLQKENIIDESGMPKERFSAEFPKEGPSILRIQQVVRGDSAAYFCASSPTLGTDTQYFGPGTRLTVL.

This clone has just one count. The genes are TRBV7-2 and TRBJ1-4; weak D call: TRBD1 (6 bases). The germline V gene has CDR1 SGHTA and CDR2 FQGNSA. Trimming took off 7 bases at V and 7 bases at J, with 16 bases between the two ends. The CDR3 spans 14 residues. As DNA, the CDR3 is TGTGCCAGCACCAGGGGTCTGGGAAGTGAAAAACTGTTTTTT. This translates into CASTRGLGSEKLFF.

This CDR3 reads CAISESQGKAFF. CDR3 sequence (DNA): TGTGCCATCAGTGAGTCCCAGGGAAAAGCTTTCTTT. V usage is TRBV10-3 and J usage is TRBJ1-1; D perhaps matches TRBD1 (5 bases). The CDR3 consists of 12 residues. The V end was cut by 0 bases, the J end by 9 bases, with 8 bases between. In germline, CDR1 is ENHRY, CDR2 SYGVKD.

As DNA, the CDR3 is TGTGCCAGCAGCCTCCCCGGAGGAGGCACAGATACGCAGTATTTT. Its protein is CASSLPGGGTDTQYF. The rearrangement links TRBV11-1 to TRBJ2-3; a weak D match, TRBD2 (5 bases). V was clipped by 5 bases and J by 1 base, with 13 bases between them. Germline V CDR1 and CDR2: SGHAT, FQDESV (reference sequence). CDR3 length equals 15 residues. Using reference TRBV11-1 and TRBJ2-3 for the parts outside the CDR3, the full variable domain is EAEVAQSPRYKITEKSQAVAFWCDPISGHATLYWYRQILGQGPELLVQFQDESVVDDSQLPKDRFSAERLKGVDSTLKIQPAELGDSAMYLCASSLPGGGTDTQYFGPGTRLTVL.

The chain is built from TRBV6-5 and TRBJ2-3; 8 nucleotides agree with TRBD2. This CDR3 is built from 15 residues. CDR1 is MNHEY, CDR2 SVGAGI, per germline. The V gene end was trimmed by 2 bases and the J gene end by 5 bases; junction bases not matched to a gene: 6. CDR3 protein: CASSYAAGGRDTQYF. The DNA for the CDR3 is TGTGCCAGCAGTTACGCCGCGGGGGGTCGAGATACGCAGTATTTT.

This clone was observed once. The chain links TRBV23-1 to TRBJ2-2; unclear D gene. TRBV23-1 is an ORF, and what it does is uncertain. Trimming took 0 bases from V and 1 from J, leaving 12 bases between them. The CDR3 sequence is 17 residues long. This CDR3 is CASSQSSETQNTGELFF. The CDR3 coding sequence is TGCGCCAGCAGTCAATCTTCGGAGACCCAGAACACCGGGGAGCTGTTTTTT.

A remark on this clone: Other DNA sequences of this sample code for an identical CDR3. V is TRBV4-2 and J is TRBJ1-5, with 9 nucleotides matching TRBD1. The junction had 1 base not matched to a gene; V was cut back by 4 bases and J by 0 bases. Germline V gene lookup returns CDR1 LGHNA and CDR2 YNFKEQ. The CDR3 is 15 residues long. The CDR3 DNA reads as TGTGCCAGCAGCCGGGACAGGGTTAGCAATCAGCCCCAGCATTTT. This codes for CASSRDRVSNQPQHF.

This clone has just a few counts. The V call is TRBV7-2, the J call TRBJ2-7; 13 nucleotides agree with TRBD2. The CDR3 runs to 19 residues. V was clipped by 3 bases and J by 4 bases; unmatched bases: 15. Germline CDR1 and CDR2: SGHTA and FQGNSA. CDR3 DNA sequence: TGTGCCAGCAGCTTCCCAGTGACTAGCGGGGGGTCCGGGGGGTACGAGCAGTACTTC. The encoded protein is CASSFPVTSGGSGGYEQYF.

CDR3 sequence (DNA): TGCGCCAGCAGCTCCAAGCGGGGGGGCCCGTTAGATACGCAGTATTTT. This encodes CASSSKRGGPLDTQYF. J is TRBJ2-3 and V is TRBV5-1; 10 bases line up with TRBD2. The germline gives CDR1 SGHRS, CDR2 YFSETQ. The CDR3 runs 16 residues. Trimming removed 3 bases from V and 5 bases from J; junction bases left unmatched: 9.

This clone appeared a few times. The chain carries TRBV27 and TRBJ1-2; perhaps TRBD1 as D (6 bases). Trimming took off 6 bases at V and 4 bases at J, with 21 bases between the two ends. Germline CDR1 and CDR2: MNHEY and SMNVEV (reference sequence). This CDR3 is 16 amino acids long. In nucleotides, the CDR3 is TGTGCCAGCAGCCTCTTACAGGGAGGGCGGTTCTATGGCTACACCTTC. It translates to CASSLLQGGRFYGYTF.

The chain recombines TRBV4-1 with TRBJ2-7, with TRBD1 matching over 10 bases. The CDR3 is 15 amino acids. Looked up from germline, CDR1 is MGHRA and CDR2 is YSYEKL. The junction had 4 bases not matched to a gene; V was cut back by 4 bases and J by 1 base. CDR3 coding DNA: TGCGCCAGCAGCCCAGGGACAGGGGTTTCCTACGAGCAGTACTTC. It is translated as CASSPGTGVSYEQYF.

The chain joins TRBV5-8 to TRBJ2-7, with 10 bases lining up with TRBD2. The CDR3 is 15 residues long. The germline CDR1 and CDR2 sequences are SGHTS and YDEGEE. Germline trimming cut 0 bases from V and 7 bases from J; bases unmatched to any gene: 7. The CDR3 reads CASSLEAGGLGEQYF. The CDR3 DNA is TGTGCCAGCAGCTTGGAAGCGGGGGGGCTCGGTGAGCAGTACTTC.

DNA of the CDR3: TGTGCCAGCAGTTACGGGGGACACACCACCTACGAGCAGTACTTC. Its translation: CASSYGGHTTYEQYF. The genes are TRBV6-5 and TRBJ2-7, with D possibly matching TRBD1 (6 bases). V lost 2 bases and J 2 bases, leaving 13 bases between the germline ends. Germline V lookup: CDR1 MNHEY, CDR2 SVGAGI. The CDR3 consists of 15 residues.

The genes are TRBV6-1 and TRBJ2-7; 15 nucleotides agree with TRBD2. This CDR3 region has 15 residues. V trimming: 8 bases; J trimming: 3 bases; junction bases outside the gene matches: 5. Looked up from germline, CDR1 is MNHNS and CDR2 is SASEGT. DNA for the CDR3: TGTGCCAGCCGGGGGACTAGCGGGGGGTACTACGAGCAGTACTTC. It is translated as CASRGTSGGYYEQYF.

The V call is TRBV11-3, the J call TRBJ1-1; D remains unclear. CDR1 is SGHNT, CDR2 YENEEA, per germline. Trimming stripped 5 bases from V and 4 bases from J, with 8 bases between. The CDR3 loop spans 12 amino acids. CDR3 protein: CASSRGPTEAFF. The CDR3 DNA sequence: TGTGCCAGCAGCCGAGGCCCCACTGAAGCTTTCTTT.

This sequence joins TRBV4-2 and TRBJ2-3; 12 nucleotides agree with TRBD2. CDR1 LGHNA and CDR2 YNFKEQ come from the germline V gene. Unmatched junction bases numbered 5, after V lost 0 bases and J lost 4 bases. The CDR3 totals 17 residues. The chain's CDR3 is CASSQDRLAGEADTQYF. The CDR3 coding sequence is TGTGCCAGCAGCCAAGATCGACTAGCGGGGGAAGCAGATACGCAGTATTTT.

J is TRBJ2-1 and V is TRBV6-5; D call uncertain. This CDR3 region has 13 residues. The germline V and J ends were trimmed by 5 bases and 15 bases, with 20 bases remaining between them. Germline CDR1 and CDR2: MNHEY and SVGAGI. CDR3 amino acids: CASSKIKNPVPFF. For the CDR3, the DNA is TGTGCCAGCAGTAAAATAAAAAACCCGGTTCCGTTCTTC.

V is TRBV5-1 and J is TRBJ2-3; TRBD2 matches 11 bases. CDR1 is SGHRS, CDR2 YFSETQ, per germline. With 0 bases clipped from V and 2 bases from J, the junction kept 5 bases outside the gene matches. The CDR3 runs to 17 residues. CDR3 sequence: CASSLATSGAPTDTQYF. CDR3 sequence (DNA): TGCGCCAGCAGCTTGGCGACTAGCGGGGCGCCCACAGATACGCAGTATTTT.

The J gene is TRBJ2-5, the V gene TRBV1; the table names TRBD1, a call not compared with the DNA. TRBV1 is assigned pseudogene status. The CDR3 length is 16 residues. CDR3 amino acids: CTSTPGTGPKQETQYF. In DNA, the CDR3 is TGCACCAGCACCCCGGGAACAGGGCCTAAACAAGAGACCCAGTACTTC.

The V gene is TRBV7-2, the J gene TRBJ1-2; TRBD1 might be the D (5 bases). This CDR3 spans 14 amino acids. Germline CDR1 reads SGHTA; CDR2 reads FQGNSA. With 4 bases removed from V and 6 bases from J, the gap between germline ends came to 15 bases. The CDR3 DNA reads as TGTGCCAGCAGCTACCTCACAGGCTTGAATGGCTACACCTTC. This encodes CASSYLTGLNGYTF.

The table lists this clone with a few counts. V and J are TRBV5-1 and TRBJ2-1; the D is unclear. CDR1 and CDR2 from the germline V gene are SGHRS and YFSETQ. V lost 2 bases and J lost 5, with 8 bases in between. CDR3 size: 13 residues. CDR3 in DNA: TGCGCCAGCAGCTTCCCTTTAGACAATGAGCAGTTCTTC. Its protein is CASSFPLDNEQFF. The variable domain in full, with the rest retrieved from reference TRBV5-1 and TRBJ2-1, is KAGVTQTPRYLIKTRGQQVTLSCSPISGHRSVSWYQQTPGQGLQFLFEYFSETQRNKGNFPGRFSGRQFSNSRSEMNVSTLELGDSALYLCASSFPLDNEQFFGPGTRLTVL.

The CDR3 DNA is TGTGCCAGCAAGCACCTAACTACTAAAGAGACCCAGTACTTC. Translated: CASKHLTTKETQYF. J is TRBJ2-5 and V is TRBV2; D unclear. The length of the CDR3 is 14 residues. CDR1 and CDR2 (germline): SNHLY, FYNNEI. Trimming shortened V by 7 bases and J by 3 bases, and 15 bases separated the two germline ends.

V usage is TRBV6-5 and J usage is TRBJ2-5; D gene unclear. Looked up from germline, CDR1 is MNHEY and CDR2 is SVGAGI. Deletions cut 0 bases from V and 1 base from J, with 6 bases between. This CDR3 spans 14 amino acids. The CDR3: CASSYSAGQETQYF. The CDR3 nucleotides read TGTGCCAGCAGTTACTCCGCAGGCCAAGAGACCCAGTACTTC.

The V gene is TRBV14, the J gene TRBJ1-1, with a possible D match to TRBD1 (5 bases). The CDR3 runs to 17 residues. Germline V gene data show CDR1 as SGHDN and CDR2 as FVKESK. The V end was cut by 1 base, the J end by 0 bases, with 15 bases between. The CDR3 sequence: CASSQAPGRRMNTEAFF. The CDR3 DNA reads TGTGCCAGCAGCCAAGCTCCAGGGAGGCGGATGAACACTGAAGCTTTCTTT.